This TCR beta chain stems from a study of molecular identifiers for immune sequencing clone quantification. Study outcomes and limitations: Under 1% of molecules in naive cells, but over 99% of effector molecules, belonged to clones above 20 RNA copies.

For this clonotype: Its antigen is currently unknown.

TCRdb re-derived calls from the PCR reads in MiXCR, one entry per CDR3 protein. Seen here are about 640,000 distinct CDR3 sequences, 15% to 20% observed once, and the top ten hold roughly 0.85%. CDR3 length equals 13 residues. The ends lost 6 bases at V and 1 base at J; junction bases unmatched: 2. The germline V gene encodes CDR1 SQVTM and CDR2 ANQGSEA. The source material was naive CD8+ T cells from blood, with Jurkat cell RNA spiked in. This sample's subset: FACS-sorted CD8+CD4-CCR7+CD45RA+ naive T cells. The source of this sequence is a human donor in good health. Some libraries in this study had Jurkat cell RNA spiked in. The V and J genes are TRBV29-1 and TRBJ1-2; 10 nucleotides agree with TRBD1. The CDR3: CSVGTGDNYGYTF. The CDR3 DNA sequence: TGCAGCGTCGGGACAGGGGATAACTATGGCTACACCTTC. The variable domain in full, with the rest retrieved from reference TRBV29-1 and TRBJ1-2, is SAVISQKPSRDICQRGTSLTIQCQVDSQVTMMFWYRQQPGQSLTLIATANQGSEATYESGFVIDKFPISRPNLTFSTLTVSNMSPEDSSIYLCSVGTGDNYGYTFGSGTRLTVV.